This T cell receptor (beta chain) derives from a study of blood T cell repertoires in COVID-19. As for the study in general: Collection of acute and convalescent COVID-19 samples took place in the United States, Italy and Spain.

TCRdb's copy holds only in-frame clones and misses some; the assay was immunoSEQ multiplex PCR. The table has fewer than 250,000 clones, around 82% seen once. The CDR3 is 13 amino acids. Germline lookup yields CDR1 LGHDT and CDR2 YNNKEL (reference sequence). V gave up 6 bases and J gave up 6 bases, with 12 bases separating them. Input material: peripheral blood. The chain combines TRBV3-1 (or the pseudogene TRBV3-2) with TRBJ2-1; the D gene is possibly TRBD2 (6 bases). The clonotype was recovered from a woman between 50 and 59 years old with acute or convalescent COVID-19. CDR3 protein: CASSRGISNEQFF. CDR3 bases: TGTGCCAGCAGTCGCGGGATTTCCAATGAGCAGTTCTTC.